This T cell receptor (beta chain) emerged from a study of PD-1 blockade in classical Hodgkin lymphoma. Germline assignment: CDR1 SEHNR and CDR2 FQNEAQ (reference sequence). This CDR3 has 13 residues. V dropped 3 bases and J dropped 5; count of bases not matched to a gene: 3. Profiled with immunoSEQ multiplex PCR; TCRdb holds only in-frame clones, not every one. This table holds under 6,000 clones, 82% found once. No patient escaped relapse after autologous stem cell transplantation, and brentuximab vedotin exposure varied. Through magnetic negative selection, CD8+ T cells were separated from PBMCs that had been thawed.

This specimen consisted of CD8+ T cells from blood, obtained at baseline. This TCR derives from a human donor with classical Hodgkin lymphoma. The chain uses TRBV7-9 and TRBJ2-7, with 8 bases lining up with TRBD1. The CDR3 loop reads CASSFATGDEQYF. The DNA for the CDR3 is TGTGCCAGCAGCTTCGCGACAGGGGACGAGCAGTACTTC.